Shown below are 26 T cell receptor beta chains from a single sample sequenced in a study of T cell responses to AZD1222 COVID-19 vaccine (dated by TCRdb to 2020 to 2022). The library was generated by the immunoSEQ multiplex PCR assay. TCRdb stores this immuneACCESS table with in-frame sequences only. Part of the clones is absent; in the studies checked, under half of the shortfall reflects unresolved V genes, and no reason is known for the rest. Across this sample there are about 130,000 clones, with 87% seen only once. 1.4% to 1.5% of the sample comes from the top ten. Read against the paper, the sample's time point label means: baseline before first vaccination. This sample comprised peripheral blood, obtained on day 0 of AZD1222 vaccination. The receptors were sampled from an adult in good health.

CDR3 in amino acids: CAWSLDSNQPQHF. DNA of the CDR3: TGTGCCTGGAGTTTAGACAGCAATCAGCCCCAGCATTTT. This chain joins TRBV30 and TRBJ1-5; no clear D gene. This CDR3 contains 13 residues. Per the germline V gene, CDR1 is GTSNPN and CDR2 is SVGIG (reference sequence). V dropped 2 bases and J dropped 1 base, with 6 bases sitting between them.

In DNA, the CDR3 is TGTGCCAGCAGCGTAGAGGACAGTAATTCACCCCTCCACTTT. Protein sequence: CASSVEDSNSPLHF. This chain uses TRBV9 with TRBJ1-6; D is possibly TRBD1 (6 bases). The CDR3 is 14 residues long. Germline V lookup: CDR1 SGDLS, CDR2 YYNGEE. V lost 0 bases, J lost 6 bases, and 7 bases lay in between. The entire variable domain, with the rest obtained from reference TRBV9 and TRBJ1-6, is as follows: DSGVTQTPKHLITATGQRVTLRCSPRSGDLSVYWYQQSLDQGLQFLIQYYNGEERAKGNILERFSAQQFPDLHSELNLSSLELGDSALYFCASSVEDSNSPLHFGNGTRLTVT.

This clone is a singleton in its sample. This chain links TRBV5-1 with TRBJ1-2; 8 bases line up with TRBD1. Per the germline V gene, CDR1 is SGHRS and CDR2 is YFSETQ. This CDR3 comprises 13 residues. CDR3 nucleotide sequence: TGCGCTTCGGCGCAGGGGGCTGTTTATGGCTACACCTTC. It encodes CASAQGAVYGYTF.

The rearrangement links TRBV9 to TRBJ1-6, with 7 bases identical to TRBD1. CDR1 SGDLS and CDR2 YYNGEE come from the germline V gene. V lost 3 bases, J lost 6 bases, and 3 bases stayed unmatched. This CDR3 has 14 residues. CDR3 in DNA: TGTGCCAGCAGCGGGAGGGGGCCTAATTCACCCCTCCACTTT. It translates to CASSGRGPNSPLHF.

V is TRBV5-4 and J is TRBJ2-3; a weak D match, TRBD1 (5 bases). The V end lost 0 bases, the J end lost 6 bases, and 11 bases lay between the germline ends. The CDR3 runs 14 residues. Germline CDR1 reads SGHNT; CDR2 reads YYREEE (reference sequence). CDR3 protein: CASSLARDGDTQYF. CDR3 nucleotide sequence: TGTGCCAGCAGCTTGGCCAGGGATGGGGATACGCAGTATTTT.

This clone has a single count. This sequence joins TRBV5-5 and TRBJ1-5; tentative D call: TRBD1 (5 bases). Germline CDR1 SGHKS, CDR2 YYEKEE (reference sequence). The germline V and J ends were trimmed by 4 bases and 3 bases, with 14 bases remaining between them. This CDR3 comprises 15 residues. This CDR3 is CASSPGTVLNQPQHF. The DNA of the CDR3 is TGTGCCAGCAGCCCCGGGACGGTTCTCAATCAGCCCCAGCATTTT.

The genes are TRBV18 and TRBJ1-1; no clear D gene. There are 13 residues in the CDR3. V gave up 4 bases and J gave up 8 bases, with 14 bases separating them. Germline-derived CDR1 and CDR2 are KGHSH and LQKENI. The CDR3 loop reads CASSLWTEREAFF. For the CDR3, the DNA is TGTGCCAGCTCACTCTGGACGGAGCGAGAAGCTTTCTTT.

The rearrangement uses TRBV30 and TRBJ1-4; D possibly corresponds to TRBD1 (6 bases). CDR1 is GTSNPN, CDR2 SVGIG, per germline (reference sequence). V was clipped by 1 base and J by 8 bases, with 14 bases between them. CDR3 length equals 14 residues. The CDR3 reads CAWSGGGAGEKLFF. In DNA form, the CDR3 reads TGTGCCTGGAGTGGGGGGGGCGCAGGGGAAAAACTGTTTTTT.

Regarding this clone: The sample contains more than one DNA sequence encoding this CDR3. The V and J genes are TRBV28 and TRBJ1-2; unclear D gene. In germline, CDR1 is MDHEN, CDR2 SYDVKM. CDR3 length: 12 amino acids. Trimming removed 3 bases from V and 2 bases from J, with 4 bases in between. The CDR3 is CASSLRNYGYTF. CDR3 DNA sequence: TGTGCCAGCAGTTTGCGAAACTATGGCTACACCTTC.

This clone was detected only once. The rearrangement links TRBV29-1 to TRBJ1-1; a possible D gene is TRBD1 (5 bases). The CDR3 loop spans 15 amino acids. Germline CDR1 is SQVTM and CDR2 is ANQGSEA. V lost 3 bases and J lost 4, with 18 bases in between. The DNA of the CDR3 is TGCAGCGTTGATGGCGGGGCAAAGAAGGGCACTGAAGCTTTCTTT. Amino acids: CSVDGGAKKGTEAFF.

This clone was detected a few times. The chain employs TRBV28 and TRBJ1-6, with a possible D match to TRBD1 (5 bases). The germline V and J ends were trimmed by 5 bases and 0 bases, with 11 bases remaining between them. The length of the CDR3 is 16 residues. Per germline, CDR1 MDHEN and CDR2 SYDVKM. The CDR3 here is CASSGYRHSYNSPLHF. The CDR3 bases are TGTGCCAGCAGTGGCTACAGGCACTCCTATAATTCACCCCTCCACTTT.

The CDR3 sequence: CASSVGFGAGEQYF. CDR3 bases: TGTGCCAGCAGCGTCGGGTTCGGGGCAGGGGAGCAGTACTTC. The chain recombines TRBV9 with TRBJ2-7; D is perhaps TRBD1 or TRBD2 (5 bases each). Trimming shortened V by 2 bases and J by 7 bases, and 16 bases separated the two germline ends. CDR1 is SGDLS and CDR2 is YYNGEE in the germline V gene. CDR3 length equals 14 residues.

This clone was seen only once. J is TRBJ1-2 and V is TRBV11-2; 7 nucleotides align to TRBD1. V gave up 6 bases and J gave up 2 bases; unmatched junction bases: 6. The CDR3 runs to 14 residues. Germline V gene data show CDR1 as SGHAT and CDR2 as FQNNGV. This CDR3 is CASRKPGQNYGYTF. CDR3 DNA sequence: TGTGCCAGCAGAAAACCGGGACAGAACTATGGCTACACCTTC.

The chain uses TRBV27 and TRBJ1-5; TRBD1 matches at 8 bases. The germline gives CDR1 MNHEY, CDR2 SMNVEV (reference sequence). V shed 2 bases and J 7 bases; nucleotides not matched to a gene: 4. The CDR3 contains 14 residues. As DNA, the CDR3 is TGTGCCAGCAGTTTAAGCAGGGGGCAACAGCCCCAGCATTTT. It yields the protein CASSLSRGQQPQHF.

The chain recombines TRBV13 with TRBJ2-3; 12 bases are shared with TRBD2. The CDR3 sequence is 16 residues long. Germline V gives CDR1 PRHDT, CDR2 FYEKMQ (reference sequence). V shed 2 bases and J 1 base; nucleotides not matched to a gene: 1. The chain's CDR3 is CASSLRLAGGTDTQYF. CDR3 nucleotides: TGTGCCAGCAGCTTAAGACTAGCGGGGGGCACAGATACGCAGTATTTT.

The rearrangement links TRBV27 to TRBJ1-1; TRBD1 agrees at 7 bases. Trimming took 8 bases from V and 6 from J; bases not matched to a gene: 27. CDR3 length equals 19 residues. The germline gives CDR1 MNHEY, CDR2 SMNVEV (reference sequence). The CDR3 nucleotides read TGTGCCAGCGCATCGGCGCACAGGGGTCTTCGGTTTTCTTCTGCTGAAGCTTTCTTT. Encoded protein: CASASAHRGLRFSSAEAFF.

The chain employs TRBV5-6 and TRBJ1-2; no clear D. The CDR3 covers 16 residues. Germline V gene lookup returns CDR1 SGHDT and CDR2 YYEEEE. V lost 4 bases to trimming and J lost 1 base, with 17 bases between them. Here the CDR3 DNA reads TGTGCCAGCAGCCGACGGGCCATTCTTCTTAACTATGGCTACACCTTC. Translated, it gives CASSRRAILLNYGYTF.

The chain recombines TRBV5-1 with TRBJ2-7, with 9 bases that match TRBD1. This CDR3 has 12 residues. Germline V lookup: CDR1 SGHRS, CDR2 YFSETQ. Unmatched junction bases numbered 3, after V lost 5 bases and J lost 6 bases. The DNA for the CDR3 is TGCGCCAGCAGTTCGACAGGGGGCGAGCAGTACTTC. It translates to CASSSTGGEQYF.

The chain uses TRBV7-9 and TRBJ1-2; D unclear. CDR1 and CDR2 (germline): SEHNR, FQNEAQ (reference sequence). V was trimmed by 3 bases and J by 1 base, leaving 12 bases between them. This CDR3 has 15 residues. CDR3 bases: TGTGCCAGCAGCTTGGTGAGGGCTGTTAACTATGGCTACACCTTC. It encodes CASSLVRAVNYGYTF.

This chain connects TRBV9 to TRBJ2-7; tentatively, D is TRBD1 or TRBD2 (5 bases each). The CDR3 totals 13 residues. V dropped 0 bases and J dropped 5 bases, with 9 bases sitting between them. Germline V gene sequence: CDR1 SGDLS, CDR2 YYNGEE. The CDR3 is CASSVDRGDEQYF. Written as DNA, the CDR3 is TGTGCCAGCAGCGTAGATAGAGGGGACGAGCAGTACTTC. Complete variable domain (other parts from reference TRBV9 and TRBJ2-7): DSGVTQTPKHLITATGQRVTLRCSPRSGDLSVYWYQQSLDQGLQFLIQYYNGEERAKGNILERFSAQQFPDLHSELNLSSLELGDSALYFCASSVDRGDEQYFGPGTRLTVT.

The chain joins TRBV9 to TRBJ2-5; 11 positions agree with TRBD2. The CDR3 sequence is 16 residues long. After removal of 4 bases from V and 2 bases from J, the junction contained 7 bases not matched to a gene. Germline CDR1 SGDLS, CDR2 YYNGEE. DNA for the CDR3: TGTGCCAGCAGCCCTCAGATAGCGGGGGGGCAAGAGACCCAGTACTTC. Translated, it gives CASSPQIAGGQETQYF.

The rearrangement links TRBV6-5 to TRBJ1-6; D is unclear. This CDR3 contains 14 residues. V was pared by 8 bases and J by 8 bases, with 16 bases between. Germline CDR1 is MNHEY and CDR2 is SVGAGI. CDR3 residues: CASFSGLRDSPLHF. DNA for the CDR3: TGTGCCAGCTTCTCCGGGTTACGAGATTCACCCCTCCACTTT.

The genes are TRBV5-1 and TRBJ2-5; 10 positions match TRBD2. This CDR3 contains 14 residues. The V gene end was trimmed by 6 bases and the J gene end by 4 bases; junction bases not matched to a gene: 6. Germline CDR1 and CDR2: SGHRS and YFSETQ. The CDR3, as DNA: TGCGCCAGCACCTGGGCTAGCGGGGGAGAGACCCAGTACTTC. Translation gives CASTWASGGETQYF.

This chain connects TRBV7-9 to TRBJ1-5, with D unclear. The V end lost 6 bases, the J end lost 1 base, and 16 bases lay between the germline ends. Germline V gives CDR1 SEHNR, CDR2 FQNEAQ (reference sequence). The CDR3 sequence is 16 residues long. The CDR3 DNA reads TGTGCCAGCAGTTCCCTTGCCGGGGTAAGCAATCAGCCCCAGCATTTT. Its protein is CASSSLAGVSNQPQHF.

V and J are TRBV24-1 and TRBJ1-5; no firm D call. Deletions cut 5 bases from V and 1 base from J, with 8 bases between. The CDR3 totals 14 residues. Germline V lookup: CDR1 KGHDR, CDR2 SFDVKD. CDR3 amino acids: CATSVSFSNQPQHF. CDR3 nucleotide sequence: TGTGCCACCAGTGTATCGTTCAGCAATCAGCCCCAGCATTTT.

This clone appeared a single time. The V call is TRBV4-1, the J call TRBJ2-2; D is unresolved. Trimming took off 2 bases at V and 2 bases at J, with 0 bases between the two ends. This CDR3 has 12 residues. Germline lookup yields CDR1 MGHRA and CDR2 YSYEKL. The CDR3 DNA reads TGCGCCAGCAGCCAAAACACCGGGGAGCTGTTTTTT. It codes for CASSQNTGELFF.